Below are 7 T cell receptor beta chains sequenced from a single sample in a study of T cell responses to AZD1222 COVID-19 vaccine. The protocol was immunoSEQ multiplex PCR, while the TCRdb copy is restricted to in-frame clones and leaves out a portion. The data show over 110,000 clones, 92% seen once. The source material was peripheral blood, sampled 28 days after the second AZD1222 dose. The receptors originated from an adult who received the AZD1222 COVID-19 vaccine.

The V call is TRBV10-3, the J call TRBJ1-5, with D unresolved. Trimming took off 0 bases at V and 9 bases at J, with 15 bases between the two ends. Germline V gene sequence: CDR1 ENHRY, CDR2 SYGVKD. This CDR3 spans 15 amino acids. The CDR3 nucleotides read TGTGCCATCAGTGAGTCTGGAGGTCCCTCCCCGCCCCAGCATTTT. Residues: CAISESGGPSPPQHF.

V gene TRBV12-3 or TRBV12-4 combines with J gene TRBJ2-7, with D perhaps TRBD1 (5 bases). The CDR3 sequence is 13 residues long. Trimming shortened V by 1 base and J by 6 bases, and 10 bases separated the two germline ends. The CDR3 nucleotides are TGTGCCAGCAGTTTAGTGTGGGGCTCCGAGCAGTACTTC. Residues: CASSLVWGSEQYF.

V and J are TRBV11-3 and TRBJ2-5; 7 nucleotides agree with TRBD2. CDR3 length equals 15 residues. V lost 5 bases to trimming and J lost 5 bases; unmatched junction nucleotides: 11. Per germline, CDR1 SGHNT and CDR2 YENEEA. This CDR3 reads CASSPSGLAVETQYF. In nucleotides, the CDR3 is TGTGCCAGCAGCCCCAGCGGGCTAGCGGTCGAGACCCAGTACTTC.

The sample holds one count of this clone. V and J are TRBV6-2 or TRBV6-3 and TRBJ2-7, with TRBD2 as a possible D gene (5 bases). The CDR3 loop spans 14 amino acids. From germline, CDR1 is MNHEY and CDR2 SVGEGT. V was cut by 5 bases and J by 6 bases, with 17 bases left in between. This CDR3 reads CASSTPRVDSEQYV. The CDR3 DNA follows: TGTGCCAGCAGTACCCCGCGGGTGGACTCCGAGCAGTACGTC.

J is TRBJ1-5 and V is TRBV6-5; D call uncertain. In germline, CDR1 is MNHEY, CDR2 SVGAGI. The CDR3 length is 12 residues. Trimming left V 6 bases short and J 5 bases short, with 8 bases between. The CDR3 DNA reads TGTGCCAGCAGAGCCGGGGATCAGCCCCAGCATTTT. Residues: CASRAGDQPQHF.

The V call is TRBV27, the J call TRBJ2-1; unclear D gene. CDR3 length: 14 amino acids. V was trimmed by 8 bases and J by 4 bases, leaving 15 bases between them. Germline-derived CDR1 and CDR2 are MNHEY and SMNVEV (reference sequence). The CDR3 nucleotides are TGTGCCAGCGGGTACGGACGGCCTTACAATGAGCAGTTCTTC. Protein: CASGYGRPYNEQFF.

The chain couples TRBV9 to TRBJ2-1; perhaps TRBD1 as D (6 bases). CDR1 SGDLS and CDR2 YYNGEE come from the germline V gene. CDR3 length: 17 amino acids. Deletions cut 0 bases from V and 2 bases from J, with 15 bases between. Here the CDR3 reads CASSVGQGRAPYNEQFF. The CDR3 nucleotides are TGTGCCAGCAGCGTAGGGCAGGGGCGGGCCCCCTACAATGAGCAGTTCTTC.